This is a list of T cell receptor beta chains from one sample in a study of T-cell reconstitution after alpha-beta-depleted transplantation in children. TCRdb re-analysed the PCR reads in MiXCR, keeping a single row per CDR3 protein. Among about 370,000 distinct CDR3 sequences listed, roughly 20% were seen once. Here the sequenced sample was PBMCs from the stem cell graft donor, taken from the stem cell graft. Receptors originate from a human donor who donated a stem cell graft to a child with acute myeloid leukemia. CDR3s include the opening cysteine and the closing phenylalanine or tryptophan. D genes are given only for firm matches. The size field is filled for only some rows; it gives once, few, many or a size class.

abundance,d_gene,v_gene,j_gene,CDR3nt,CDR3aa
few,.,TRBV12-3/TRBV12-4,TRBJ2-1,TGTGCCAGCAGACAATCTACCGTCAAAAGCTCCTACAATGAGCAGTTCTTC,CASRQSTVKSSYNEQFF
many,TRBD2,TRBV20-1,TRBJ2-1,TGCAGTGCGCGGACTAGCGGGAGTGGGTACAATGAGCAGTTCTTC,CSARTSGSGYNEQFF
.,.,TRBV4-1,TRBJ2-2,TGCGCCAGCAGCCAAGATACAGGGACCGCGAACACCTGGGAGCTGTTTTTT,CASSQDTGTANTWELFF
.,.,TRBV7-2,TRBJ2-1,TGTGCCAGCAGTCGTAGGTCGGGGGACAATGAGCAGTTCTTC,CASSRRSGDNEQFF
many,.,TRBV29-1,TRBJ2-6,TGCAGCGCAGCGGGCAGGGTAGACTCTGGGGCCAACGTCCTGACTTTC,CSAAGRVDSGANVLTF
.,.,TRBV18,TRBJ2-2,TGTGCCAGCTCACCTCCCGAGCGAGAGAACACCGGGGAGCTGTTTTTT,CASSPPERENTGELFF
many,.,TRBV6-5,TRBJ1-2,TGTGCCAGCAGTTTGACCGGGGGTGGCTACACCTTC,CASSLTGGGYTF
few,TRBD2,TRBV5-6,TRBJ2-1,TGTGCCAGCAGCCGCAGGGTGGGACTAGCGGGAGGTTATGAGCAGTTCTTC,CASSRRVGLAGGYEQFF
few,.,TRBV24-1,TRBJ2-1,TGTGCCACCAGTGATTTGCGAGGCAATGAGCAGTTCTTC,CATSDLRGNEQFF
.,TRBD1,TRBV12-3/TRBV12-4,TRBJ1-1,TGTGCCAGCAGTTTAACTGGACAGGGTAACACTGAAGCTTTCTTT,CASSLTGQGNTEAFF
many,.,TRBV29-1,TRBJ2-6,TGCAGCGTAAGGGGGGGCGAAACTGGGGCCAACGTCCTGACTTTC,CSVRGGETGANVLTF
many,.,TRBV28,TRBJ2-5,TGTGCCAGCAGTCCCGCGGGTAGCGGACAAGAGACCCAGTACTTC,CASSPAGSGQETQYF
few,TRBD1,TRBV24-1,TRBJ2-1,TGTGCCACCAGTGATGCTGGGACAGGGGAGTTCTTC,CATSDAGTGEFF
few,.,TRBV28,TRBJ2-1,TGTGCCAGCAGTTCGGGGATATTAAGGTCCTACAATGAGCAGTTCTTC,CASSSGILRSYNEQFF
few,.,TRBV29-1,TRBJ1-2,TGCAGCGTGAAGAGGGCGGACCTCAGGATTAACTATGGCTACACCTTC,CSVKRADLRINYGYTF
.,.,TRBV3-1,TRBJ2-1,TGTGCCAGCAGCCAAGGGGGGCCATTCTCCTACAATGAGCAGTTCTTC,CASSQGGPFSYNEQFF
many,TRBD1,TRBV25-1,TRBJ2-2,TGTGCCAGCAGTGGACCGGGGGACAGGGGGTCCGGGGAGCTGTTTTTT,CASSGPGDRGSGELFF
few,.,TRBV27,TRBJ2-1,TGTGCCAGCAGTTCCATCATATCCGGACATTTAGAGCAGTTCTTC,CASSSIISGHLEQFF
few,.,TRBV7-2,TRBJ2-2,TGTGCCAGCAGCTTAGGGAGGACGAACACCGGGGAGCTGTTTTTT,CASSLGRTNTGELFF
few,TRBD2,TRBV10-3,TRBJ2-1,TGTGCCATCGGACCCCGCGGGGGGCAACGGGGGGACAATGAGCAGTTCTTC,CAIGPRGGQRGDNEQFF
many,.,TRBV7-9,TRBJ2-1,TGTGCCAGCAGCAAACAAGATGGGGGGCAGTTCTTC,CASSKQDGGQFF
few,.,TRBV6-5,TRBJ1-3,TGTGCCAGCAGTTACTCGACAGGCCTCTCTGGAAACACCATATATTTT,CASSYSTGLSGNTIYF
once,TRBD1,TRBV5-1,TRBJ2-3,TGCGCCAGCAGCTCGAGGACAGGGGGTTTCGATACGCAGTATTTT,CASSSRTGGFDTQYF
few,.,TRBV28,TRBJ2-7,TGTGCCAGCAGCGACTTCGACTGGGGGAGGGGGTACTACTACGAGCAGTACTTC,CASSDFDWGRGYYYEQYF
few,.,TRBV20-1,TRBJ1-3,TGCAGTGCTAGAGAGGGGGGGCCCGGAAACACCATATATTTT,CSAREGGPGNTIYF
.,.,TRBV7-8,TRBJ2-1,TGTGCCAGCTCCTCCGGGATCAACAATGAGCAGTTCTTC,CASSSGINNEQFF
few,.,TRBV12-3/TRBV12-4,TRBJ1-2,TGTGCCAGCAGGAGCCTAACAGGGAACTATGGCTACACCTTC,CASRSLTGNYGYTF
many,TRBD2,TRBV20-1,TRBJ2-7,TGCAGTGCTAGAAGTCCGGCGGGAGGCTCCTACGAGCAGTACTTC,CSARSPAGGSYEQYF
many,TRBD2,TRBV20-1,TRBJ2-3,TGCAGTGCTAGTCTGACTAGCGGGACGAGCACAGATACGCAGTATTTT,CSASLTSGTSTDTQYF
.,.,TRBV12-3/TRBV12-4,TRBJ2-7,TGTGCCAGCAGTTTCGCCCAGAATTACTACGAGCAGTACTTC,CASSFAQNYYEQYF
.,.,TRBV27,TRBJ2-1,TGTGCCAGCAGTATCCTAGGCGGGACCTACAATGAGCAGTTCTTC,CASSILGGTYNEQFF
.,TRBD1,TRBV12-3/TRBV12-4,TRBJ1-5,TGTGCCAGCAGTCCCACAGGGGAGACTCAGCCCCAGCATTTT,CASSPTGETQPQHF
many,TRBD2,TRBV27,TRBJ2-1,TGTGCCAGCAGGACGCGGGAGAATCCCTTTAATGAGCAGTTCTTC,CASRTRENPFNEQFF
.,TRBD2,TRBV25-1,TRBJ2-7,TGTGCCAGCAGTCTAGCGGGAGACTCCGAGCAGTACTTC,CASSLAGDSEQYF
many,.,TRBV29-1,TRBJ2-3,TGCAGCGTTGGGAGGGTCCTTAGCACAGATACGCAGTATTTT,CSVGRVLSTDTQYF
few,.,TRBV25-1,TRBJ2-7,TGTGCCAGCAGTGAACGTAGGGATAGCGAGCAGTACTTC,CASSERRDSEQYF
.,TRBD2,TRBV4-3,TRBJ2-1,TGCGCCAGCAGCCAGGCCCCTAGCGGGAGCGAGGTGAATGAGCAGTTCTTC,CASSQAPSGSEVNEQFF
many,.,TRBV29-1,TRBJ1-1,TGCAGCGTGGACCACTCCGGGGGGAGCACTGAAGCTTTCTTT,CSVDHSGGSTEAFF
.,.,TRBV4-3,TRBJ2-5,TGCGCCAGCAGCCAAGATTCAGGGACCGGGGAGACCCAGTACTTC,CASSQDSGTGETQYF
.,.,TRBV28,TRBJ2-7,TGTGCCAGCAGTAATCAGGGGCACTCCTACGAGCAGTACTTC,CASSNQGHSYEQYF
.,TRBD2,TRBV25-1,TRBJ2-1,TGTGCCATCCCTTGGGAGGGGCAGAATGAGCAGTTCTTC,CAIPWEGQNEQFF